This T cell receptor (beta chain) derives from a study of vaccination effects on CD4 cells after COVID-19. As for the study in general: Relative to the second dose, post-vaccine samples were obtained a median of 72 days later. Findings and limits, study-wide: Of the vaccine-induced clones from healthy vaccinees, merely 1 of 255 recognized common cold coronaviruses as well. Vaccine- and infection-induced clones showed marked clonal contraction late following vaccination.

The trim removed 2 bases at V and 3 bases at J, leaving 2 bases unmatched. The CDR3 length is 14 residues. Germline V lookup: CDR1 SGHNT, CDR2 YYREEE (reference sequence). The table came from immunoSEQ multiplex PCR; TCRdb's copy has only in-frame clones and leaves some out. The sample shows approximately 83,000 clones, about three quarters of them seen only once. Comments on this clone: The antigen is not known.

With the ViraFEST assay, the study expanded antigen-specific CD4+ T cells using viral peptide pools, then sequenced them. CD4+ T cells were isolated after around ten days of culture. Participants were given two doses of BNT162b2 or mRNA-1273 vaccine. IL-2 at 9 to 10 IU/ml and peptides at 10 ug/ml were added to cultured PBMC, around 2 million per well. The chain carries TRBV5-4 and TRBJ2-1; 7 bases line up with TRBD1. The TCR sequence derives from a human donor who received a COVID-19 vaccine. Sequencing used CD4+ T cells from PBMCs cultured with HCoV-OC43 spike peptides, obtained after COVID-19 vaccination. As to subset: HCoV-OC43 spike overlapping peptide pool stimulation. CDR3: CASSFGDSYNEQFF. Written as DNA, the CDR3 is TGTGCCAGCAGCTTCGGGGACAGCTACAATGAGCAGTTCTTC.